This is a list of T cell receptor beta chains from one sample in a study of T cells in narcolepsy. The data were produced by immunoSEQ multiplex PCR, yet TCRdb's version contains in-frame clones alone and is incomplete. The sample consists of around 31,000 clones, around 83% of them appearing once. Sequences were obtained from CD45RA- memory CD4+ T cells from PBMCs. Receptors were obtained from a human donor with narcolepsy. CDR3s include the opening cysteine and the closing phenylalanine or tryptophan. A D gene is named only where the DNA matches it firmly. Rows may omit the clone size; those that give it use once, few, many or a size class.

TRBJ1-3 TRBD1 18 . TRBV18 TGTGCCAGCTCACCAACTCCGGGACAGGGTCCGGGAGGAAACACCATATATTTT CASSPTPGQGPGGNTIYF
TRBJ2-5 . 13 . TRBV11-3 TGTGCCAGCAGCCAGAGGGGCCAGGAGACCCAGTACTTC CASSQRGQETQYF
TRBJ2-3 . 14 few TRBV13 TGTGCCAGCAGCTTAGTTCAGGCTGCAGATACGCAGTATTTT CASSLVQAADTQYF
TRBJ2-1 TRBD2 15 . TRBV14 TGTGCCAGCAGACTATCCTACGGGGGGGCCGGTGAGCAGTTCTTC CASRLSYGGAGEQFF
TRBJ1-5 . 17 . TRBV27 TGTGCCAGCAGTTTATACCCCCCGGGAGGGAGCAATCAGCCCCAGCATTTT CASSLYPPGGSNQPQHF
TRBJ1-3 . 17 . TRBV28 TGTGCCAGCAGCCCGCCGGTGCGGTTCCCAGGTGGAAACACCATATATTTT CASSPPVRFPGGNTIYF
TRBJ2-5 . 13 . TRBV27 TGTGCCAGCAGTTTGAACAGGGAAAAGACCCAGTACTTC CASSLNREKTQYF
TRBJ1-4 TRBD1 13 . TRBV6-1 TGTGCCAGCAGTGCCGAAGGGGGCGATTTTCTGTTTTTT CASSAEGGDFLFF
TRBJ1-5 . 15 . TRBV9 TGTGCCAGCAGCGTAGAGGGTGGGGTTCGGCAGCCCCAGCATTTT CASSVEGGVRQPQHF
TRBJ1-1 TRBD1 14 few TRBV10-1 TGCGCCAGCAGTGTGGGACAGGGGAACACTGAAGCTTTCTTT CASSVGQGNTEAFF
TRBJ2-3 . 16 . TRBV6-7 TGTGCCAGCAGTTACGTACAGGGTGTAAGCACAGATACGCAGTATTTT CASSYVQGVSTDTQYF
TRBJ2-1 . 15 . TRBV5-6 TGTGCCAGCAGCATCCGGCTAGCGACGGCCGATGAGCAGTTCTTC CASSIRLATADEQFF
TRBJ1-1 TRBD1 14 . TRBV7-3 TGTGCCAGCAGCTTGACGGGACAGAGCACTGAAGCTTTCTTT CASSLTGQSTEAFF
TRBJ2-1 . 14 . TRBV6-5 TGTGCCAGCACCCGCGTCAGGGGGGGCGATGAGCAGTTCTTC CASTRVRGGDEQFF
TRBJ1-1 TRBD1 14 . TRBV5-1 TGCGCCAGCAGCACCACAGGGGGCTGGCCTGAAGCTTTCTTT CASSTTGGWPEAFF
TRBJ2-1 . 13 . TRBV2 TGTGCCAGCAGAGAGACAGGTTACAATGAGCAGTTCTTC CASRETGYNEQFF
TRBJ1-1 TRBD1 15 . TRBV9 TGTGCCAGCAGCGTGGAAGGACAGGGGTCCACTGAAGCTTTCTTT CASSVEGQGSTEAFF
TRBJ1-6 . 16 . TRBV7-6 TGTGCCAGCAGCTCAGGGAACACTATCAATAATTCACCCCTCCACTTT CASSSGNTINNSPLHF
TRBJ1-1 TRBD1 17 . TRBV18 TGTGCCAGCTCACCACCCCCCCGGACAGGGAGTCACTGGGAAGCTTTCTTT CASSPPPRTGSHWEAFF
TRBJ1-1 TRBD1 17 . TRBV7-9 TGTGCCAGCAGCTTAAAGGACAGGGGCCGTTTCAACACTGAAGCTTTCTTT CASSLKDRGRFNTEAFF
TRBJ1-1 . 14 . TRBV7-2 TGTGCCAGCAGCCCTCTCATAAGGGGTACTGAAGCTTTCTTT CASSPLIRGTEAFF
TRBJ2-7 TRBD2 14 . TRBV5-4 TGTGCCAGCAGCTTAAGTCGGGGGGCCTACGAGCAGTACTTC CASSLSRGAYEQYF
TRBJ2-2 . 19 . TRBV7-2 TGTGCCAGCAGCTTCATAATCAGGACAGTTTCCCTGAACACCGGGGAGCTGTTTTTT CASSFIIRTVSLNTGELFF
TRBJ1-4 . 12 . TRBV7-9 TGTGCCAGCAGCTTCCCCTTCGAAAAACTGTTTTTT CASSFPFEKLFF
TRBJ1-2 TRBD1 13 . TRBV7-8 TGTGCCAGCAGCTTAGCCGGACAGGACGCCTACACCTTC CASSLAGQDAYTF
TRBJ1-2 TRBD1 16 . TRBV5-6 TGTGCCAGCAGCGTAACCGGGACAGACCTAAACTATGGCTACACCTTC CASSVTGTDLNYGYTF
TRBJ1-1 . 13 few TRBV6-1 TGTGCCAGCACCCACTCTTGGACCGATGAAGCTTTCTTT CASTHSWTDEAFF
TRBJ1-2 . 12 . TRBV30 TGTGCCTGGAGCGGCCTGTCGGAGGGCTACACCTTC CAWSGLSEGYTF
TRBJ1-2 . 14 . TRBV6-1 TGTGCCAGCAGTGAAGGGGTCAGAGAATATGGCTACACCTTC CASSEGVREYGYTF
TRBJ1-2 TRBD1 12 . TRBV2 TGTGCCAGCAGGGGGACAGGGCCCGGCTACACCTTC CASRGTGPGYTF
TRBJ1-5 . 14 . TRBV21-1 TGTGCCAGCAGCAAAGGGGGGAGCAATCAGCCCCAGCATTTT CASSKGGSNQPQHF
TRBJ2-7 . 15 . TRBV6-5 TGTGCCAGCAGTTACTCGGGGGGCCTCGTCTCCGAGCAGTACTTC CASSYSGGLVSEQYF
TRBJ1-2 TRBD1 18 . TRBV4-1 TGCGCCAGCAGCCAAGATCTGGGGACAGTAAGATCTAACTATGGCTACACCTTC CASSQDLGTVRSNYGYTF
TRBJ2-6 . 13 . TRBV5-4 TGTGCCAGCACCTTGACAGGGGCCAACGTCCTGACTTTC CASTLTGANVLTF
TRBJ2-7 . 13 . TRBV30 TGTGCCGGCGTTTTGAGGGGGGGGTACGAGCAGTACTTC CAGVLRGGYEQYF
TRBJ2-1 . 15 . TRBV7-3 TGTGCCAGCAGCTCGGCCCCCGTACGAGCCAATGAGCAGTTCTTC CASSSAPVRANEQFF
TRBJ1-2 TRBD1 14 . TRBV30 TGTGCCTGGAGTGGCGGACAGGGGGACTATGGCTACACCTTC CAWSGGQGDYGYTF
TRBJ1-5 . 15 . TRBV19 TGTGCCAGTGGAGGGGGAACCGATAGCAATCAGCCCCAGCATTTT CASGGGTDSNQPQHF
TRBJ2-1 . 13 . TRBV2 TGTGCCAGCAGTGCGGGACACCACAATGAGCAGTTCTTC CASSAGHHNEQFF
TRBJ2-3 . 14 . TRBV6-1 TGTGCCAGCAGTGAAGGGGGGGTCACAGATACGCAGTATTTT CASSEGGVTDTQYF
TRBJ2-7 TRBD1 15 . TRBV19 TGTGCCAGTAGTATAGGGGGACAGGCCGTTAGCGAGCAGTACTTC CASSIGGQAVSEQYF
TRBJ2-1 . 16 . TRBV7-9 TGTGCCAGCAGCCCGCCCGGGACGGGGGTACATAGCGAGCAGTTCTTC CASSPPGTGVHSEQFF
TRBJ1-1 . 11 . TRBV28 TGTGCCAGCGGAGATGGGACTGAAGCTTTCTTT CASGDGTEAFF
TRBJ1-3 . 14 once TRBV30 TGTGCCTGCGGGGGGGATGGCTCTGGAAACACCATATATTTT CACGGDGSGNTIYF
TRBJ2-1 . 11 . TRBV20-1 TGCAGTGGTAGCCCCCACCGGGAGCAGTTCTTC CSGSPHREQFF